These 30 T cell receptor beta chains were sequenced from one sample in a study of T cells in Graves' hyperthyroidism and ophthalmopathy. Amplified regions were TCR beta CDR3 sequences from RNA transcripts. Using the HTBI primer set, a first-round RT-PCR was run on the TCR CDR3. TCRdb processed the multiplex PCR reads anew with MiXCR; each CDR3 protein has one entry. The sample records about 640,000 distinct CDR3 sequences, 14% being singletons. What was sequenced was blood. The receptors stem from a woman aged 45-60 years with Graves' ophthalmopathy.

This clonotype was counted between two and nine times. V gene TRBV14 combines with J gene TRBJ2-2; D tentatively fits TRBD1 or TRBD2 (5 bases each). Between the trimmed V and J ends, which lost 4 bases and 9 bases, there was a span of 21 bases. CDR3 length: 16 residues. Germline CDR1 reads SGHDN; CDR2 reads FVKESK. CDR3 loop: CASSLHKGPDRRELFF. The DNA of the CDR3 is TGTGCCAGCAGCCTACACAAGGGACCAGATCGCCGGGAGCTGTTTTTT.

This clonotype was detected many times. V and J are TRBV6-1 and TRBJ2-7; D might be TRBD2 (7 bases). CDR1 and CDR2 from the germline V gene are MNHNS and SASEGT. The CDR3 extends over 15 amino acids. Trimming removed 8 bases from V and 3 bases from J, with 20 bases in between. CDR3 sequence: CASYPGGRIIYEQYF. CDR3 bases: TGTGCCAGCTACCCGGGGGGCCGAATAATCTACGAGCAGTACTTC.

The chain links TRBV7-8 to TRBJ2-2; TRBD1 matches 9 bases. Germline V gives CDR1 SGHVS, CDR2 FQNEAQ. This CDR3 spans 16 amino acids. The V and J ends lost 1 base and 5 bases, in that order; junction bases with no gene match: 5. The CDR3 spells CASSLVTGGYTGELFF. The DNA of the CDR3 is TGTGCCAGCAGCTTAGTAACAGGGGGCTATACCGGGGAGCTGTTTTTT. Drawing the rest from reference TRBV7-8 and TRBJ2-2, the complete variable domain is GAGVSQSPRYKVAKRGQDVALRCDPISGHVSLFWYQQALGQGPEFLTYFQNEAQLDKSGLPSDRFFAERPEGSVSTLKIQRTQQEDSAVYLCASSLVTGGYTGELFFGEGSRLTVL.

This clonotype was counted ten times or more. The chain is built from TRBV20-1 and TRBJ2-5; tentatively, D is TRBD1 (5 bases). The germline V gene encodes CDR1 DFQATT and CDR2 SNEGSKA (reference sequence). CDR3 length equals 12 residues. V lost 3 bases and J lost 5, with 10 bases in between. CDR3 amino acids: CSASGAGETQYF. CDR3 nucleotide sequence: TGCAGTGCTAGTGGGGCAGGCGAGACCCAGTACTTC.

This clonotype was counted at least ten times. This chain connects TRBV18 to TRBJ1-3; TRBD1 matches at 9 bases. CDR1 and CDR2 (germline): KGHSH, LQKENI. This CDR3 is built from 16 residues. The trim removed 5 bases at V and 0 bases at J, leaving 5 bases unmatched. CDR3 sequence (DNA): TGTGCCAGCTCATCAGGACAGGGGATCTCTGGAAACACCATATATTTT. Amino acid sequence: CASSSGQGISGNTIYF.

This clonotype was observed many times. The rearrangement uses TRBV28 and TRBJ2-1; TRBD1 matches 8 bases. Germline loops: CDR1 MDHEN, CDR2 SYDVKM. The CDR3 is made up of 17 amino acids. The trim removed 6 bases at V and 8 bases at J, leaving 18 bases unmatched. The CDR3 loop reads CASSGLYPGQGRHEQFF. CDR3 sequence (DNA): TGTGCCAGCAGCGGGCTTTACCCCGGACAGGGTCGGCATGAGCAGTTCTTC.

This clonotype was picked up one time. The chain uses TRBV4-1 and TRBJ1-5, with a weak D call TRBD1 (6 bases). The CDR3 consists of 16 residues. Germline values: CDR1 MGHRA, CDR2 YSYEKL. Trimming stripped 0 bases from V and 4 bases from J, with 13 bases between. CDR3 DNA: TGCGCCAGCAGCCAAGAGATCGGGCAGGGGAATCAGCCCCAGCATTTT. It translates to CASSQEIGQGNQPQHF.

V and J are TRBV10-3 and TRBJ2-5; tentatively, D is TRBD2 (6 bases). This CDR3 contains 13 residues. Per the germline V gene, CDR1 is ENHRY and CDR2 is SYGVKD. Between the trimmed V and J ends, which lost 6 bases and 4 bases, there was a span of 12 bases. Here the CDR3 reads CAISILAGETQYF. The CDR3, as DNA: TGTGCCATCAGCATACTAGCTGGAGAGACCCAGTACTTC.

This clonotype has more than one count but fewer than ten. This rearrangement joins TRBV9 to TRBJ1-1, with D perhaps matching TRBD1 (5 bases). V was trimmed by 1 base and J by 0 bases, leaving 10 bases between them. The germline gives CDR1 SGDLS, CDR2 YYNGEE. The CDR3 is 15 residues long. The CDR3 sequence: CASSVRGGLNTEAFF. DNA of the CDR3: TGTGCCAGCAGCGTAAGGGGAGGATTGAACACTGAAGCTTTCTTT.

This chain joins TRBV24-1 and TRBJ2-1, with 9 bases aligning to TRBD2. Germline loops: CDR1 KGHDR, CDR2 SFDVKD. The CDR3 loop spans 16 amino acids. The V segment lost 2 bases and the J segment 2 bases; nucleotides outside the gene matches: 3. For the CDR3, the DNA is TGTGCCACCAGTGATTCAGGACTAGCGACCTACAATGAGCAGTTCTTC. Its translation: CATSDSGLATYNEQFF.

This clonotype was recorded at least ten times. The chain is built from TRBV19 and TRBJ1-5, with 7 bases matching TRBD1. The germline V gene has CDR1 LNHDA and CDR2 SQIVND (reference sequence). This CDR3 is 14 amino acids long. Trimming cost V 8 bases and J 4 bases; bases outside gene matches: 8. CDR3 region: CASGQGGGNQPQHF. In DNA form, the CDR3 reads TGTGCCAGTGGCCAGGGGGGTGGAAATCAGCCCCAGCATTTT. Complete variable domain (other parts from reference TRBV19 and TRBJ1-5): DGGITQSPKYLFRKEGQNVTLSCEQNLNHDAMYWYRQDPGQGLRLIYYSQIVNDFQKGDIAEGYSVSREKKESFPLTVTSAQKNPTAFYLCASGQGGGNQPQHFGDGTRLSIL.

This clonotype was counted ten times or more. The gene calls are TRBV3-1 and TRBJ1-1, with D unclear. Trimming took 2 bases from V and 1 from J, leaving 8 bases between them. The CDR3 covers 14 residues. CDR1 and CDR2 (germline): LGHDT, YNNKEL (reference sequence). CDR3 DNA sequence: TGTGCCAGCAGCCAATTGTCGGGGAACACTGAAGCTTTCTTT. This gives the protein CASSQLSGNTEAFF.

The sample holds many counts of this clonotype. The rearrangement uses TRBV20-1 and TRBJ2-7; perhaps TRBD1 as D (6 bases). V lost 4 bases and J lost 7, with 29 bases in between. The CDR3 covers 17 residues. Per germline, CDR1 DFQATT and CDR2 SNEGSKA (reference sequence). The CDR3 loop is CSAKSITGNRYTGEQYF. The CDR3 DNA reads TGCAGTGCTAAATCCATTACAGGGAATCGATATACGGGGGAGCAGTACTTC.

The rearrangement uses TRBV29-1 and TRBJ1-1, with 8 nucleotides matching TRBD1. V lost 5 bases, J lost 5 bases, and 7 bases stayed unmatched. CDR1 is SQVTM, CDR2 ANQGSEA, per germline. This CDR3 spans 13 amino acids. The CDR3 coding sequence is TGCAGCGTTATGACAGGGGTTGGGACTGAAGCTTTCTTT. It encodes CSVMTGVGTEAFF.

This clonotype was counted a few times. The rearrangement joins TRBV24-1 to TRBJ2-3; D is unclear. The CDR3 is 16 residues long. Germline CDR1 and CDR2: KGHDR and SFDVKD. V lost 3 bases and J 1 base, leaving 13 bases between the germline ends. The CDR3 bases are TGTGCCACCAGTGATCGAACTCAACTCGGCACAGATACGCAGTATTTT. Its translation is CATSDRTQLGTDTQYF.

The chain recombines TRBV20-1 with TRBJ1-1; 8 bases align to TRBD1. CDR3 length equals 16 residues. V was clipped by 1 base and J by 0 bases; unmatched bases: 7. The V gene's germline CDR1 is DFQATT and CDR2 SNEGSKA (reference sequence). The CDR3 region is CSARGPWTGLNTEAFF. CDR3 coding DNA: TGCAGTGCTAGAGGCCCCTGGACAGGGTTGAACACTGAAGCTTTCTTT.

This clonotype came up many times. The V call is TRBV14, the J call TRBJ2-1; 11 bases match TRBD1. CDR1 and CDR2 from the germline V gene are SGHDN and FVKESK. This CDR3 contains 15 residues. V was clipped by 2 bases and J by 8 bases; unmatched bases: 5. The CDR3 here is CASSQWTGGPDEQFF. CDR3 bases: TGTGCCAGCAGCCAATGGACAGGGGGCCCGGATGAGCAGTTCTTC.

This clonotype was counted at least ten times. The rearrangement links TRBV2 to TRBJ2-1; D might be TRBD1 or TRBD2, each matching 5 bases. Germline assignment: CDR1 SNHLY and CDR2 FYNNEI. The V end was cut by 2 bases, the J end by 6 bases, with 14 bases between. The CDR3 totals 15 residues. The CDR3 is CASSESGGRGNEQFF. CDR3 in DNA: TGTGCCAGCAGTGAAAGTGGGGGTAGAGGCAATGAGCAGTTCTTC.

This clonotype was seen repeatedly, ten times or more. J is TRBJ2-3 and V is TRBV6-1; perhaps TRBD2 as D (6 bases). Trimming removed 6 bases from V and 5 bases from J, with 12 bases in between. The CDR3 length is 13 residues. The germline gives CDR1 MNHNS, CDR2 SASEGT. This chain's CDR3 is CASSPVGGDTQYF. The CDR3 DNA sequence: TGTGCCAGCAGCCCCGTGGGGGGAGATACGCAGTATTTT.

This clonotype has at least ten counts. The CDR3 protein is CASSLAVNSEQYF. CDR3 sequence (DNA): TGTGCCAGCAGCTTAGCTGTAAATTCCGAGCAGTACTTC. The chain recombines TRBV11-2 with TRBJ2-7, with D uncertain. Trimming removed 1 base at V and 6 bases at J, with 10 bases between. The germline V gene encodes CDR1 SGHAT and CDR2 FQNNGV. The length of the CDR3 is 13 residues.

This clonotype was seen many times. The V gene is TRBV6-2 or TRBV6-3, the J gene TRBJ2-1; D perhaps matches TRBD2 (5 bases). The CDR3 consists of 15 residues. The germline CDR1 and CDR2 sequences are MNHEY and SVGEGT. V lost 7 bases to trimming and J lost 1 base, with 14 bases between them. CDR3: CASTPAVESYNEQFF. The CDR3 nucleotides are TGTGCCAGCACCCCAGCGGTTGAATCCTACAATGAGCAGTTCTTC.

This clonotype has at least ten counts. The chain joins TRBV3-1 to TRBJ2-1; no reliable D call. The CDR3 loop spans 14 amino acids. V lost 0 bases to trimming and J lost 2 bases, with 5 bases between them. CDR1 LGHDT and CDR2 YNNKEL come from the germline V gene (reference sequence). CDR3 in amino acids: CASSQEGTYNEQFF. For the CDR3, the DNA is TGTGCCAGCAGCCAAGAGGGCACCTACAATGAGCAGTTCTTC.

This clonotype was picked up many times. The J gene is TRBJ2-7, the V gene TRBV2, with 7 bases identical to TRBD1. J lost 2 bases, V lost 10 bases, and 5 bases had no gene match. CDR3 length: 12 amino acids. Germline lookup yields CDR1 SNHLY and CDR2 FYNNEI. The CDR3 coding sequence is TGTGCCACCGGGACAGAGCCCTACGAGCAGTACTTC. Translated, it gives CATGTEPYEQYF.

CDR3 nucleotide sequence: TGTGCCAGCTCACGCGCGCTAGCGGGGACCGCCTACGAGCAGTACTTC. Translated, it gives CASSRALAGTAYEQYF. The chain couples TRBV18 to TRBJ2-7, with 9 bases that match TRBD2. The CDR3 is made up of 16 amino acids. The ends lost 4 bases at V and 2 bases at J; junction bases unmatched: 9. Germline V gene lookup returns CDR1 KGHSH and CDR2 LQKENI.

The rearrangement joins TRBV29-1 to TRBJ2-1, with 10 bases aligning to TRBD2. The V and J ends lost 7 bases and 3 bases, in that order; junction bases with no gene match: 9. The germline gives CDR1 SQVTM, CDR2 ANQGSEA. This CDR3 contains 15 residues. CDR3 region: CSGAGLAGVYNEQFF. CDR3 bases: TGCAGCGGCGCCGGTCTAGCGGGAGTCTACAATGAGCAGTTCTTC.

This clonotype appeared a few times. The chain recombines TRBV29-1 with TRBJ2-3, with TRBD1 matching 8 bases. The germline V gene encodes CDR1 SQVTM and CDR2 ANQGSEA. Trimming took 2 bases from V and 2 from J; bases not matched to a gene: 6. This CDR3 has 15 residues. CDR3 coding DNA: TGCAGCGTTGAAACTGACAGGGGTAACACAGATACGCAGTATTTT. Encoded protein: CSVETDRGNTDTQYF.

This clonotype appeared many times. The rearrangement links TRBV2 to TRBJ2-5, with D uncertain. This CDR3 has 12 residues. Trimming took off 7 bases at V and 6 bases at J, with 12 bases between the two ends. Germline lookup yields CDR1 SNHLY and CDR2 FYNNEI. For the CDR3, the DNA is TGTGCCAGCAAAGGTTCCCTACAGACCCAGTACTTC. It encodes CASKGSLQTQYF.

V and J are TRBV28 and TRBJ1-1; 12 bases fit TRBD1. Trimming removed 5 bases from V and 12 bases from J; junction bases left unmatched: 10. The germline CDR1 and CDR2 sequences are MDHEN and SYDVKM. This CDR3 has 14 amino acids. CDR3 region: CASSQAGTGGWSFF. CDR3 DNA: TGTGCCAGCAGTCAAGCCGGGACAGGGGGCTGGTCTTTCTTT.

V and J are TRBV28 and TRBJ2-5; TRBD2 matches 9 bases. This CDR3 has 15 residues. CDR1 is MDHEN and CDR2 is SYDVKM in the germline V gene. Trimming took 3 bases from V and 5 from J; bases not matched to a gene: 7. CDR3: CASSLGLGTSETQYF. The CDR3, as DNA: TGTGCCAGCAGTTTGGGTTTGGGGACTAGCGAGACCCAGTACTTC.

About this clonotype itself: Because the CDR3's place on the DNA is in doubt, the DNA is left out and the CDR3 is given as listed by TCRdb. The rearrangement uses TRBV7-2 and TRBJ2-2; TRBD2 is the table's D call, not checked against the DNA. Per germline, CDR1 SGHTA and CDR2 FQGNSA. The CDR3 spans 21 residues, counting both ends. This CDR3 is CASSFYICSARNLESTGELFF.